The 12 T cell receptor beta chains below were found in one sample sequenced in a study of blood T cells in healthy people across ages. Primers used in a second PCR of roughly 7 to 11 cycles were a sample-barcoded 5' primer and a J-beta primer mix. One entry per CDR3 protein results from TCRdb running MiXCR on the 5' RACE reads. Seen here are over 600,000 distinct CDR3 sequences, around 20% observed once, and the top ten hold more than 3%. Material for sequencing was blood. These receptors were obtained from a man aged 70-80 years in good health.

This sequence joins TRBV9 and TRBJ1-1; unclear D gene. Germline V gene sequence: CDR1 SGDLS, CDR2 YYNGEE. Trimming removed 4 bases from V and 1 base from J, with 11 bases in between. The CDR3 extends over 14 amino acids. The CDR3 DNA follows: TGTGCCAGCAGCTCACGGACGGAGAACACTGAAGCTTTCTTT. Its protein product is CASSSRTENTEAFF.

This chain's CDR3 is CSASHSWELFF. CDR3 nucleotide sequence: TGCAGTGCTAGTCACTCGTGGGAGCTGTTTTTT. J is TRBJ2-2 and V is TRBV20-1, with unresolved D. The CDR3 has 11 residues. CDR1 is DFQATT, CDR2 SNEGSKA, per germline (reference sequence). The V end lost 3 bases, the J end lost 9 bases, and 8 bases lay between the germline ends.

CDR3 bases: TGTGCCAGCAGCCAAGAGTTGAGACACCTATCCCAAGAGACCCAGTACTTC. As protein: CASSQELRHLSQETQYF. The chain recombines TRBV3-1 with TRBJ2-5; D ambiguous. The CDR3 contains 17 residues. Germline CDR1 is LGHDT and CDR2 is YNNKEL (reference sequence). Deletions cut 0 bases from V and 1 base from J, with 15 bases between.

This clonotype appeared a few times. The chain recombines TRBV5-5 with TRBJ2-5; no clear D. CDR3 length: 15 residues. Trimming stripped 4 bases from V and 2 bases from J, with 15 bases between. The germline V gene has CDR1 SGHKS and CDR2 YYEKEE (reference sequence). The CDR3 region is CASSPAPTSQETQYF. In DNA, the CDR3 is TGTGCCAGCAGCCCCGCCCCCACAAGTCAAGAGACCCAGTACTTC.

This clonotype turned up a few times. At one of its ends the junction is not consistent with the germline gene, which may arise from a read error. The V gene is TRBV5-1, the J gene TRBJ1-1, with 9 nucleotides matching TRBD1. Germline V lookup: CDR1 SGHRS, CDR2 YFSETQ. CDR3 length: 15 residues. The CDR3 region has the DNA TGCGCCTGCAGCTTTGGGACAGGGAAGGTTAATGAAGCTTTCTTT. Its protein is CACSFGTGKVNEAFF.

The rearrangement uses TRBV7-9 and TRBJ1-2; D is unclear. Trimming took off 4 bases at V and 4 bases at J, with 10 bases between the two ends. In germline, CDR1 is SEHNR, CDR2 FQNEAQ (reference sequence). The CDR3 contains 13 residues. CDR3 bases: TGTGCCAGCAGCTCGTCGGGCTTCTATGGCTACACCTTC. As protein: CASSSSGFYGYTF. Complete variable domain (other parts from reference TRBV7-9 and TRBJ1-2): DTGVSQNPRHKITKRGQNVTFRCDPISEHNRLYWYRQTLGQGPEFLTYFQNEAQLEKSRLLSDRFSAERPKGSFSTLEIQRTEQGDSAMYLCASSSSGFYGYTFGSGTRLTVV.

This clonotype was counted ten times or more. CDR3 amino acids: CASRTQDREHEQYF. The CDR3 coding sequence is TGCGCCAGCAGGACCCAGGACAGGGAACACGAGCAGTACTTC. The genes are TRBV5-1 and TRBJ2-7, with TRBD1 identical over 8 bases. The CDR3 totals 14 residues. Trimming removed 5 bases from V and 5 bases from J; junction bases left unmatched: 9. Germline CDR1 SGHRS, CDR2 YFSETQ. The variable domain in full, with the rest retrieved from reference TRBV5-1 and TRBJ2-7, is KAGVTQTPRYLIKTRGQQVTLSCSPISGHRSVSWYQQTPGQGLQFLFEYFSETQRNKGNFPGRFSGRQFSNSRSEMNVSTLELGDSALYLCASRTQDREHEQYFGPGTRLTVT.

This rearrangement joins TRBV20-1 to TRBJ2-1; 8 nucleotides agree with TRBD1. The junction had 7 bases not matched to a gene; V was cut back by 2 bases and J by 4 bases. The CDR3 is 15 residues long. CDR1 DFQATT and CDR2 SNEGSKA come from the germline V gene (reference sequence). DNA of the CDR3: TGCAGTGCTAGACATCACAGGGGGGTTTACAATGAGCAGTTCTTC. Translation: CSARHHRGVYNEQFF.

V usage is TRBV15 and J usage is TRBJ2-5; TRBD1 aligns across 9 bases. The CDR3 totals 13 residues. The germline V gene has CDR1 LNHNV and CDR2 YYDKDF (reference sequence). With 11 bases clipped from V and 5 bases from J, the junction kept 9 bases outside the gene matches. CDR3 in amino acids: CAGRTGGEETQYF. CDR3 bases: TGTGCCGGTCGAACAGGGGGCGAGGAGACCCAGTACTTC.

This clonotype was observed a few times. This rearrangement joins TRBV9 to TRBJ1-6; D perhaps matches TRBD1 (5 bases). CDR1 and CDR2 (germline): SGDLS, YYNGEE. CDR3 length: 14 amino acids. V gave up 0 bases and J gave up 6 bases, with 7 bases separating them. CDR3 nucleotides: TGTGCCAGCAGCGTAGGGGACCGTAATTCACCCCTCCACTTT. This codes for CASSVGDRNSPLHF. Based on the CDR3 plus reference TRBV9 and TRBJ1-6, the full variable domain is DSGVTQTPKHLITATGQRVTLRCSPRSGDLSVYWYQQSLDQGLQFLIQYYNGEERAKGNILERFSAQQFPDLHSELNLSSLELGDSALYFCASSVGDRNSPLHFGNGTRLTVT.

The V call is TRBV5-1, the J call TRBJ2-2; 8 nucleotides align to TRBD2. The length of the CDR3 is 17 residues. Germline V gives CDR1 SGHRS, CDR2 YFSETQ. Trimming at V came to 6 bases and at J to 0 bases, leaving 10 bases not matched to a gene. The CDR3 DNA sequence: TGCGCCAGCAACGGTTTCCTAGCGGGCCCGAACACCGGGGAGCTGTTTTTT. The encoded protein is CASNGFLAGPNTGELFF.

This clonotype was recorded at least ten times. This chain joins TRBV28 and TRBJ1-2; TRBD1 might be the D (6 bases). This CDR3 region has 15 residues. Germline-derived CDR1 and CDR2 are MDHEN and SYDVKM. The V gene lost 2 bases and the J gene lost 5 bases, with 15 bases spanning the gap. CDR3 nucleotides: TGTGCCAGCAGTTTAGCGGCAGGGGAACTGTATGGCTACACCTTC. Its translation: CASSLAAGELYGYTF.